This T cell receptor beta chain was observed in a study of blood T cell repertoires in COVID-19. The protocol was immunoSEQ multiplex PCR, while the TCRdb copy is restricted to in-frame clones and leaves out a portion. The table has 250,000 to 350,000 clones, approximately 85% seen once. This clone was found a few times. Germline CDR1 is MDHEN and CDR2 is SYDVKM. The V end lost 6 bases, the J end lost 0 bases, and 12 bases lay between the germline ends. CDR3 length: 16 residues. Sample: PBMCs or T cells enriched from blood (not recorded which). The source of this sequence is a woman aged 30 to 39 who had recovered from COVID-19. This chain joins TRBV28 and TRBJ1-6; D might be TRBD1 (5 bases). This chain's CDR3 is CASRPGYSSYNSPLHF. In nucleotides, the CDR3 is TGTGCCAGCAGGCCAGGGTATAGCTCCTATAATTCACCCCTCCACTTT. Filled out from reference TRBV28 and TRBJ1-6, the complete variable domain reads DVKVTQSSRYLVKRTGEKVFLECVQDMDHENMFWYRQDPGLGLRLIYFSYDVKMKEKGDIPEGYSVSREKKERFSLILESASTNQTSMYLCASRPGYSSYNSPLHFGNGTRLTVT.